This T cell receptor (beta chain) was captured by sequencing in a study of blood T cell repertoires in acute mononucleosis (dated by TCRdb to between 2020 and 2021). In terms of the full investigation: Convalescent samples, representing the memory response, were collected 5 to 8 months after the acute presentation. The mean EBV load in blood was around 3.9 log10 genome copies per million B cells during acute infection, compared with 2.5 to 3 at convalescence. General conclusions and limits of the study: The low acute-to-convalescent clonotype overlap might be partly explained by sampling error, because only a fraction of each donor's blood was analyzed. With only a few donors in the cohort, group averages were based on very few individuals. In TCR repertoire selection for BRLF1 (YVL-BR), TCRalpha CDR3 motifs had a dominant role, while TCRbeta had a minimal role. Only about 9.5% of unique acute clonotypes persisted into convalescence, yet these made up most of the response; new diverse de novo clonotypes seemingly replaced the rest.

This clone has ten or more counts. Base qualities are not provided; no much larger clone lies one nucleotide away. For TCR profiling, total RNA from no fewer than 8,500 sorted tetramer+ CD8 T cells was reverse transcribed into cDNA. CDR3 regions were amplified by PCR with primers annealing to V and J regions, adding unique molecular identifiers to track templates. Profiling of the TCRalpha and TCRbeta chains was done on the immunoSEQ platform, including the sequencing and error-correction standards of that platform. The authors processed their data as follows. Clonal copy numbers were corrected for sequencing and PCR errors, and CDR3s were defined according to IMGT conventions. Only productive rearrangements were analyzed, using immunoSEQ Analyzer versions 2.0 and 3.0, with gene-pairing frequencies processed further in Microsoft Excel. Circos plots were used to visualize V-J pairings, and MEME plus a custom motifSearch program were used to find CDR3 motifs. The probability of generation of TCR sequences was calculated using the OLGA algorithm. Clonotypes found at both visits were termed persistent, clonotypes found only in the acute phase were termed nonpersistent, and clonotypes found only at convalescence were termed de novo. Any amino acid clonotype used by more than one donor was defined as a public TCR. The clones in this table, taken by TCRdb from immuneACCESS, are in-frame only. Not every clone is retained; where verified, under half of the shortfall comes from an unresolved V gene, and the cause of the rest is unknown. The V and J calls and clone size are taken from that table; D and trimming were inferred from the DNA. The table for this sample lists about 900 clones; approximately 30% of them were counted only once. The ten largest clones take up approximately 62% of the sample.

The time point label of this sample denotes: convalescence about 6 months (5-8 months) after acute presentation (visit 7). Over primary infection, the study followed CD8 T cell responses to two immunodominant EBV epitopes: BRLF1 109 (YVL-BR) and BMLF1 280 (GLC-BM). Primary EBV infection was indicated by a positive serum heterophile antibody test and EBV viral capsid antigen-specific IgM. As a first step, magnetic positive selection (MACS) was used to enrich total CD8 T cells from the PBMCs. A FACSAria III was used to sort live CD3+ CD8+ tetramer+ cells to over 85% purity. A PE-conjugated tetramer loaded with the BRLF1 109-117 peptide was used to sort the cells. TCR repertoires of EBV epitope-specific CD8 T cells were deep-sequenced directly ex vivo after tetramer sorting, at acute infection and at convalescence. The donors were a few individuals between 18 and 29 years old who had clinical acute infectious mononucleosis along with laboratory evidence of primary EBV infection. Heparinized peripheral blood was drawn at clinical presentation with mononucleosis symptoms and again about 6 months later. PBMCs were isolated by Ficoll-Paque density gradient centrifugation.

At the junction V is shortened by 6 bases and J by 9 bases, with 22 bases in between. CDR3 length: 15 amino acids, cysteine to phenylalanine. Only CDR3 DNA remains: 45 bases, in frame from the first base. Per the germline V gene (reference sequence), PRHDT is the CDR1 and FYEKMQ is the CDR2. The TCR sequence derives from a man between 18 and 35 years old with infectious mononucleosis caused by EBV. Sequencing was performed on EBV YVL epitope tetramer+ CD8+ T cells sorted from PBMCs, taken during convalescence from infectious mononucleosis. The cell subset or site label here, explained by the study, means: CD8 T cells binding a tetramer with EBV BRLF1 109-117 peptide (YVL-BR). The rearranged segments are TRBV13 and TRBJ2-3; the D gene identity is not certain. The encoded CDR3 is CASSALLGSASTQYF. The DNA sequence reads TGTGCCAGCAGTGCCCTACTTGGGTCAGCGTCGACGCAGTATTTT.